The 27 T cell receptor beta chains presented below share a single source sample, sequenced in a study of cytomegalovirus exposure and HLA in healthy donors. TCRdb keeps only in-frame clones here, not all; method: immunoSEQ multiplex PCR. The data hold 65,000 to 95,000 clones, with roughly 93% observed a single time. Sequencing was carried out using PBMCs. Source of these receptors: a woman aged 25-40 years in good health and CMV-seronegative.

This CDR3 reads CASSQWREGYNEQFF. The CDR3 DNA is TGCGCCAGCAGCCAATGGCGGGAGGGATACAATGAGCAGTTCTTC. The chain recombines TRBV4-1 with TRBJ2-1, with 9 bases aligning to TRBD2. The CDR3 is 15 residues long. Germline CDR1 and CDR2: MGHRA and YSYEKL. V was pared by 2 bases and J by 4 bases, with 3 bases of the junction left unmatched.

The chain joins TRBV9 to TRBJ1-1; D unresolved. The CDR3 runs 16 residues. Germline-derived CDR1 and CDR2 are SGDLS and YYNGEE. The V and J ends lost 2 bases and 0 bases respectively, with 14 bases between them. The DNA of the CDR3 is TGTGCCAGCAGCGTGGGCCTCATCAGCATGAACACTGAAGCTTTCTTT. This translates into CASSVGLISMNTEAFF.

V usage is TRBV27 and J usage is TRBJ1-5, with 7 bases that match TRBD1. With 7 bases clipped from V and 0 bases from J, the junction kept 6 bases outside the gene matches. CDR1 is MNHEY and CDR2 is SMNVEV in the germline V gene (reference sequence). The CDR3 extends over 15 amino acids. CDR3 sequence reads: CASMRAGGSNQPQHF. CDR3 nucleotide sequence: TGTGCCAGCATGAGGGCAGGGGGTAGCAATCAGCCCCAGCATTTT.

The chain carries TRBV4-2 and TRBJ1-2, with a tentative D call TRBD1 (6 bases). CDR3 length: 17 amino acids. The V and J ends lost 0 bases and 3 bases respectively, with 17 bases between them. Germline assignment: CDR1 LGHNA and CDR2 YNFKEQ. CDR3 in amino acids: CASSQEVLSRGYYGYTF. DNA of the CDR3: TGTGCCAGCAGCCAAGAGGTATTGAGCAGGGGCTACTATGGCTACACCTTC.

The CDR3: CASIFPGTGGSTEAFF. The CDR3 nucleotides read TGTGCCAGCATCTTCCCCGGGACAGGGGGTAGCACTGAAGCTTTCTTT. V and J are TRBV6-6 and TRBJ1-1; 11 bases agree with TRBD1. Germline-derived CDR1 and CDR2 are MNHNY and SVGAGI (reference sequence). V gave up 7 bases and J gave up 4 bases; unmatched junction bases: 11. The CDR3 totals 16 residues.

This clone turned up a few times. This sequence joins TRBV19 and TRBJ1-2; TRBD1 matches 7 bases. J gave up 2 bases and V 7 bases, and 4 bases lay outside the gene matches. The CDR3 totals 13 residues. Germline CDR1 is LNHDA and CDR2 is SQIVND (reference sequence). CDR3 sequence reads: CASTVTGNYGYTF. CDR3 nucleotides: TGTGCCAGTACCGTGACAGGGAACTATGGCTACACCTTC.

The genes are TRBV27 and TRBJ2-3; TRBD2 matches 11 bases. CDR1 is MNHEY and CDR2 is SMNVEV in the germline V gene (reference sequence). The CDR3 has 17 amino acids. V was pared by 1 base and J by 4 bases, with 7 bases of the junction left unmatched. Here the CDR3 reads CASSLYSGGAYADTQYF. CDR3 sequence (DNA): TGTGCCAGCAGTTTATATAGCGGGGGGGCCTATGCAGATACGCAGTATTTT.

The chain recombines TRBV6-1 with TRBJ2-3; no definite D call. The CDR3 is 14 amino acids. From germline, CDR1 is MNHNS and CDR2 SASEGT. The V end lost 4 bases, the J end lost 4 bases, and 12 bases lay between the germline ends. The CDR3 reads CASSATSRSDTQYF. The CDR3 coding sequence is TGTGCCAGCAGTGCCACTTCCCGGTCAGATACGCAGTATTTT.

This chain connects TRBV6-1 to TRBJ1-5; D is ambiguous. CDR3 size: 13 residues. Germline V lookup: CDR1 MNHNS, CDR2 SASEGT. V dropped 8 bases and J dropped 0 bases, with 8 bases sitting between them. DNA of the CDR3: TGTGCCAGCGGGCCGTATAGCAATCAGCCCCAGCATTTT. It encodes CASGPYSNQPQHF.

This chain joins TRBV4-1 and TRBJ2-7, with 13 bases aligning to TRBD2. The CDR3 is 17 amino acids. Trimming removed 0 bases from V and 5 bases from J; junction bases left unmatched: 7. Germline lookup yields CDR1 MGHRA and CDR2 YSYEKL. CDR3 amino acids: CASSQEKTSGRWHEQYF. The CDR3 DNA reads as TGCGCCAGCAGCCAAGAAAAGACTAGCGGGAGGTGGCACGAGCAGTACTTC.

V and J are TRBV30 and TRBJ2-7; 12 bases align to TRBD1. Germline V gene data show CDR1 as GTSNPN and CDR2 as SVGIG (reference sequence). This CDR3 spans 15 amino acids. V gave up 2 bases and J gave up 4 bases; unmatched junction bases: 6. The CDR3 loop reads CAWSRLGQGAYEQYF. The CDR3 DNA sequence: TGTGCCTGGAGTCGTCTGGGACAGGGGGCATACGAGCAGTACTTC.

The chain uses TRBV7-9 and TRBJ1-3, with no clear D. The V end was cut by 10 bases, the J end by 0 bases, with 19 bases between. This CDR3 region has 16 residues. In germline, CDR1 is SEHNR, CDR2 FQNEAQ (reference sequence). The CDR3 spells CATPVPAGTSGNTIYF. The CDR3 region has the DNA TGTGCCACCCCCGTACCGGCAGGTACCTCTGGAAACACCATATATTTT.

The chain couples TRBV5-1 to TRBJ1-2, with 10 bases matching TRBD1. The germline CDR1 and CDR2 sequences are SGHRS and YFSETQ. V gave up 3 bases and J gave up 5 bases; unmatched junction bases: 7. CDR3 length: 15 residues. For the CDR3, the DNA is TGCGCCAGCAGCTCGACAGGGGGCAAAGCTTATGGCTACACCTTC. This translates into CASSSTGGKAYGYTF.

The V and J genes are TRBV18 and TRBJ2-1; D might be TRBD2 (6 bases). From germline, CDR1 is KGHSH and CDR2 LQKENI. The CDR3 is 15 residues long. Between the trimmed V and J ends, which lost 3 bases and 4 bases, there was a span of 13 bases. The CDR3 DNA reads as TGTGCCAGCTCACCCAATAGCGGTTCGTACAATGAGCAGTTCTTC. It specifies CASSPNSGSYNEQFF.

This clone was counted a single time. This CDR3 is CASSYGLAGGPVNEQFF. DNA for the CDR3: TGCGCCAGCAGCTACGGACTAGCGGGGGGGCCGGTCAATGAGCAGTTCTTC. The V gene is TRBV5-1, the J gene TRBJ2-1; 15 bases line up with TRBD2. The CDR3 sequence is 17 residues long. CDR1 is SGHRS, CDR2 YFSETQ, per germline. Trimming took 3 bases from V and 6 from J; bases not matched to a gene: 7.

This chain connects TRBV4-3 to TRBJ2-7; perhaps TRBD2 as D (5 bases). CDR3 length: 15 amino acids. Between the trimmed V and J ends, which lost 0 bases and 6 bases, there was a span of 15 bases. The germline CDR1 and CDR2 sequences are LGHNA and YSLEER. The CDR3 DNA is TGCGCCAGCAGCCAAGATCGAGGGAACAACCGCGAGCAGTACTTC. It specifies CASSQDRGNNREQYF.

This clone was counted between two and nine times. The J gene is TRBJ2-7, the V gene TRBV7-9; D unclear. V was pared by 2 bases and J by 0 bases, with 8 bases between. CDR1 is SEHNR and CDR2 is FQNEAQ in the germline V gene (reference sequence). The CDR3 runs 14 residues. The CDR3 DNA reads as TGTGCCAGCAGCTTAAGTGGCCTCTCCTACGAGCAGTACTTC. It translates to CASSLSGLSYEQYF.

The V gene is TRBV5-1, the J gene TRBJ1-2; TRBD1 is a possible D gene (5 bases). The CDR3 consists of 15 residues. The ends were cut back, 0 bases at V and 3 bases at J, with 12 bases in the middle. The germline gives CDR1 SGHRS, CDR2 YFSETQ. The DNA of the CDR3 is TGCGCCAGCAGCTTGGCGGCAGGGTATGACTATGGCTACACCTTC. It codes for CASSLAAGYDYGYTF.

V gene TRBV11-3 combines with J gene TRBJ2-5; a possible D gene is TRBD2 (6 bases). The CDR3 is made up of 16 amino acids. The V end was cut by 5 bases, the J end by 8 bases, with 24 bases between. Germline values: CDR1 SGHNT, CDR2 YENEEA. CDR3 loop: CASSQGLRAAMDTQYF. CDR3 bases: TGTGCCAGCAGCCAGGGACTCAGGGCAGCTATGGACACCCAGTACTTC.

This CDR3 reads CASSLVLGAHEQYF. For the CDR3, the DNA is TGTGCCAGCAGCTTAGTTTTGGGGGCCCACGAGCAGTACTTC. This chain links TRBV7-9 with TRBJ2-7; perhaps TRBD1 as D (6 bases). The CDR3 contains 14 residues. Germline V gene sequence: CDR1 SEHNR, CDR2 FQNEAQ (reference sequence). V was clipped by 1 base and J by 5 bases, with 12 bases between them.

This clone has only a few counts. The V gene is TRBV28, the J gene TRBJ1-3; the D gene is possibly TRBD1 (6 bases). Trimming removed 10 bases at V and 0 bases at J, with 13 bases between. Per the germline V gene, CDR1 is MDHEN and CDR2 is SYDVKM. This CDR3 region has 14 residues. The CDR3 protein is CAIRGGGSGNTIYF. The CDR3 bases are TGTGCCATAAGGGGGGGCGGCTCTGGAAACACCATATATTTT. Full variable domain (remainder filled in from reference TRBV28 and TRBJ1-3): DVKVTQSSRYLVKRTGEKVFLECVQDMDHENMFWYRQDPGLGLRLIYFSYDVKMKEKGDIPEGYSVSREKKERFSLILESASTNQTSMYLCAIRGGGSGNTIYFGEGSWLTVV.

J is TRBJ2-3 and V is TRBV19; the D gene is possibly TRBD2 (5 bases). This CDR3 spans 13 amino acids. Germline V gene data show CDR1 as LNHDA and CDR2 as SQIVND (reference sequence). Trimming removed 4 bases from V and 5 bases from J, with 10 bases in between. CDR3 in DNA: TGTGCCAGTAGTACGGACTTTTTAGATACGCAGTATTTT. Translated, it gives CASSTDFLDTQYF.

V is TRBV7-2 and J is TRBJ2-7, with 7 bases fitting TRBD2. V was clipped by 4 bases and J by 2 bases; unmatched bases: 2. Germline CDR1 is SGHTA and CDR2 is FQGNSA. The CDR3 sequence is 13 residues long. CDR3 amino acids: CASSSGLAYEQYF. CDR3 nucleotide sequence: TGTGCCAGCAGCTCTGGACTAGCCTACGAGCAGTACTTC.

The rearrangement links TRBV19 to TRBJ2-3; 9 nucleotides align to TRBD2. The germline V gene has CDR1 LNHDA and CDR2 SQIVND (reference sequence). The CDR3 covers 17 residues. The junction had 12 bases not matched to a gene; V was cut back by 4 bases and J by 4 bases. Written as DNA, the CDR3 is TGTGCCAGTAGTACCATTCGGACTAGCGTGGCCCCAGATACGCAGTATTTT. Amino acid sequence: CASSTIRTSVAPDTQYF.

The rearrangement links TRBV29-1 to TRBJ2-3; 12 nucleotides match TRBD2. CDR3 length: 17 residues. Germline V gene sequence: CDR1 SQVTM, CDR2 ANQGSEA. The J segment lost 4 bases and the V segment lost 3 bases, leaving 11 bases of the junction unmatched. In nucleotides, the CDR3 is TGCAGCGTTGAGCCGACTAGCGGGGGCCACCCCCCAGATACGCAGTATTTT. This gives the protein CSVEPTSGGHPPDTQYF.

The chain has TRBV10-3 and TRBJ2-7; 7 bases map to TRBD2. The CDR3 is made up of 14 amino acids. The germline V gene encodes CDR1 ENHRY and CDR2 SYGVKD. V lost 2 bases and J lost 2; bases outside the gene matches: 3. CDR3 nucleotides: TGTGCCATCAGTGAGGCGGGAGCGGCCTACGAGCAGTACTTC. As protein: CAISEAGAAYEQYF.

The chain employs TRBV6-5 and TRBJ2-3, with 9 bases identical to TRBD1. Germline V lookup: CDR1 MNHEY, CDR2 SVGAGI. The junction had 6 bases not matched to a gene; V was cut back by 4 bases and J by 10 bases. CDR3 size: 13 residues. The CDR3 region is CASSSPDRGAQYF. CDR3 sequence (DNA): TGTGCCAGCAGTTCCCCGGACAGGGGAGCGCAGTATTTT.